This T cell receptor (beta chain) was identified during a study of blood T cell repertoires in COVID-19 (dated by TCRdb to about 2020). About the study as a whole: Samples from collaborators originated in the United States, Italy and Spain and spanned both the acute and convalescent phases of COVID-19. The sample metadata nearly always contained a de-identified subject ID, COVID-19 status, age in years and sex. The repertoires were released in a freely available public database meant as a resource for research on the immune response to SARS-CoV-2. The samples were drawn from two sources: the first 160 participants of the ongoing ImmuneRACE study, and 1,254 subjects contributed by 6 global collaborators. Subjects who had been exposed to COVID-19, were actively infected with it, or had recovered from it provided the deeply sampled blood TCRbeta repertoires that made up the dataset. The prospective study material was composed of cDNA or gDNA derived from T cells, B-cell-depleted T cells, or PBMCs. HLA class I and class II types, where available, came from metadata supplied by the sample provider rather than from assay-based typing. What the authors observed across the whole study: The amount of clinical and demographic metadata varied by source and participant and was provided uncurated.

Enrolling through a virtual design, the prospective study's participants ranged in age from roughly 18 to 89 years and lived across 20 to 30 United States geographic areas. To assign participants to cohorts, the prospective study relied on clinical history that participants themselves reported in a screening survey and a study questionnaire. A participant counted as exposed if, within 2 weeks of entering the study, that participant had been in contact with someone who had a PCR-confirmed or clinician-diagnosed COVID-19 case. In the prospective study, mobile phlebotomists collected whole blood, serum and a nasopharyngeal or oropharyngeal swab from each participant. Participants in the prospective study had the option to provide additional blood draws and questionnaires over an approximately 2-month period. Blood samples from the prospective study were shipped frozen or at room temperature prior to DNA extraction.

The CDR3, cysteine through phenylalanine, is 13 amino acids long. Just CDR3 DNA is preserved here, 39 bases in frame from base 1. CDR1 is given as LGHDT and CDR2 as YNNKEL, both from the germline V gene (reference sequence). For this chain, trimming is 3 bases at the V end and 6 bases at the J end, and the number of junction bases without a gene match is 2. TCRbeta CDR3 regions were amplified from genomic DNA by means of the immunoSEQ Assay, a bias-controlled multiplex PCR. For the original study's pipeline: The number of nucleated cells in each sample was estimated from the amplification of reference gene primers within the assay. Sequence reads were collapsed and filtered to measure the absolute abundance of every unique TCRbeta CDR3 rearrangement. For each sample, productive Simpson clonality was calculated as the square root of Simpson's diversity index over productive rearrangements. The table comes from immuneACCESS by way of TCRdb, which keeps in-frame sequences with V and J called. Part of the clones is missing from these tables; in studies checked, under half for an unresolved V gene and the rest for unknown reasons. V, J and clone size are taken as reported in that table, and D and trimming were inferred from the DNA itself. The sample table shows some 300,000 clones, and just under 90% are seen once. In total, the top ten clones hold 2.5% to 3.5% of the sample.

This clone showed up just once. The antigen this receptor binds is unknown. No much larger clone exists at a distance of one base, and base qualities are not known. The clonotype was recovered from a woman between 45 and 65 years old who had been exposed to COVID-19. Here the chain combines TRBV3-1 (or the pseudogene TRBV3-2) and TRBJ2-3, and TRBD2 aligns with 8 junction nucleotides. The material sequenced was PBMCs or T cells enriched from blood (not recorded which). CDR3 protein: CASSQRLADTQYF. The DNA sequence is given as TGTGCCAGCAGCCAGCGACTAGCGGATACGCAGTATTTT.